This T cell receptor beta chain was retrieved from a study of cytomegalovirus exposure and HLA in healthy donors. Regarding the study as a whole: Investigators reported 164 TCR beta chains as tied to cytomegalovirus.

Comments on this clone: Its antigen remains unidentified.

The junction had 8 bases not matched to a gene; V was cut back by 3 bases and J by 3 bases. The CDR3 is made up of 16 amino acids. CDR1 and CDR2 from the germline V gene are LNHNV and YYDKDF (reference sequence). The PCR employed 60 Vbeta primers together with 13 Jbeta primers. Using immunoSEQ multiplex PCR, the repertoire was profiled, and TCRdb retains in-frame clones only, with some absent. This table has about 87,000 clones, 7.6% appearing once. The V gene is TRBV15, the J gene TRBJ1-2; 9 positions agree with TRBD1. The receptor comes from a man aged 50 or older in good health and CMV-seronegative. Source material: PBMCs. The CDR3 DNA reads as TGTGCCACCAGCAGCGACACAGGGGGCGCTTACTATGGCTACACCTTC. Amino acid sequence: CATSSDTGGAYYGYTF.